This section outlines one TCR beta chain sequence together with its context. CDR1 and CDR2 (germline): LGHNA, YSLEER. The CDR3 runs to 15 residues. V lost 0 bases and J lost 7, with 12 bases in between. 5'RACE primed from the constant segment yielded TCR alpha and TCR beta cDNA libraries bearing sample barcodes and UMIs. One entry per CDR3 protein, called by TCRdb with MiXCR from the 5' RACE reads. In the table there are some 150,000 distinct CDR3 sequences, around 15% of which are singletons. The record originates from a study of T-cell memory formation after mild COVID-19. The source of this sequence is an adult woman who had mild COVID-19 (a few samples of this study predate the infection). Cell type and time point are not known. The V gene is TRBV4-3, the J gene TRBJ2-2; D may match TRBD1 or TRBD2 (6 bases each). Sequencing was done on a sample of PBMCs or a T cell subset sorted from them (not recorded which). CDR3: CASSQESGAGGELFF. The CDR3 coding sequence is TGCGCCAGCAGCCAAGAGTCGGGGGCCGGCGGGGAGCTGTTTTTT.